The 30 T cell receptor beta chains listed next were all sequenced from one sample in a study of blood T cells in healthy people across ages (dated by TCRdb to the mid-2010s). The method behind the library was 5' RACE. The sequencing machine was an Illumina HiSeq 2500. The second PCR ran for roughly 7 to 12 cycles and used a J-beta primer mix along with a sample-barcoded 5' primer. TCRdb reran the public reads through fastp at Q25 and MiXCR, keeping productive beta chains. Rows with one shared CDR3 protein collapse into an entry with the most common genes and DNA. This sample gives 650,000 to 1,000,000 distinct CDR3 sequences in total; approximately 35% of them show up just once. 10% to 15% of the sample comes from the top ten. The sequencing sample was made of blood. The receptors were sampled from a young man in good health.

The chain uses TRBV9 and TRBJ2-2, with D unclear. CDR3 length: 16 residues. Trimming pared 3 bases from V and 4 bases from J, leaving 16 bases between. The germline V gene encodes CDR1 SGDLS and CDR2 YYNGEE. In DNA form, the CDR3 reads TGTGCCAGCAGCGCCGTGGAATACCTGTCCACCGGGGAGCTGTTTTTT. Amino acids: CASSAVEYLSTGELFF.

Details on this clonotype: Germline is not matched at one junction end, which may reflect a read error. The rearrangement uses TRBV3-1 and TRBJ2-1, with TRBD2 matching 8 bases. This CDR3 is built from 16 residues. Germline V CDR1 and CDR2: LGHDT, YNNKEL (reference sequence). CDR3 nucleotides: TGTGCCAGCAGCCAAGACGGGGGGGGCTCCTACAAGGAGCAGTTCTTC. Protein: CASSQDGGGSYKEQFF.

This clonotype showed up many times. This chain joins TRBV5-1 and TRBJ2-3, with D possibly TRBD1 on 6 matching bases. CDR3 length equals 16 residues. Trimming pared 4 bases from V and 4 bases from J, leaving 19 bases between. CDR1 and CDR2 (germline): SGHRS, YFSETQ. The CDR3 nucleotides read TGCGCCAGCAGCCCCCAAGGTGGGGGCGCAGCAGATACGCAGTATTTT. The encoded protein is CASSPQGGGAADTQYF.

This clonotype was observed a few times. At one end the junction does not follow the germline gene, possibly because of a read error. V gene TRBV5-1 combines with J gene TRBJ1-2; the D gene is possibly TRBD1 (5 bases). The CDR3 has 14 residues. Germline loops: CDR1 SGHRS, CDR2 YFSETQ. For the CDR3, the DNA is TGCGCCAGCAGCTTGCACAGGACCAACTGTGGCTACACCTTC. Amino acids: CASSLHRTNCGYTF.

This clonotype has at least ten counts. The V gene is TRBV4-2, the J gene TRBJ1-2; possible D gene TRBD1, 5 bases. Deletions cut 0 bases from V and 5 bases from J, with 16 bases between. The CDR3 is 16 amino acids. Per the germline V gene, CDR1 is LGHNA and CDR2 is YNFKEQ. The CDR3 nucleotides are TGTGCCAGCAGCCAAGATGAATCGGGGCCTGCTTATGGCTACACCTTC. Encoded protein: CASSQDESGPAYGYTF.

This clonotype was observed a handful of times. The chain is built from TRBV7-2 and TRBJ2-3, with 11 bases aligning to TRBD2. Germline CDR1 reads SGHTA; CDR2 reads FQGNSA. V shed 5 bases and J 9 bases; nucleotides not matched to a gene: 7. This CDR3 region has 14 residues. CDR3 nucleotide sequence: TGTGCCAGCAGCCCCCGACTAGCGGGGCAGACGCAGTATTTT. This encodes CASSPRLAGQTQYF.

This chain uses TRBV20-1 with TRBJ2-3, with D maybe TRBD2 (6 bases). CDR3 length: 12 residues. Germline values: CDR1 DFQATT, CDR2 SNEGSKA (reference sequence). Trimming pared 0 bases from V and 14 bases from J, leaving 15 bases between. The CDR3 DNA reads as TGCAGTGCTAGAGAGGGACTGGGAGTCCCGTATTTT. Protein: CSAREGLGVPYF.

As concerns this clonotype: A much larger clone lies a single base off, so this may be a read error. The chain is built from TRBV4-2 and TRBJ2-1; 12 bases line up with TRBD1. The J call may be mistaken, given a closer DNA end match to TRBJ2-7. Germline CDR1 LGHNA, CDR2 YNFKEQ. The CDR3 consists of 16 residues. The chain's CDR3 is CASSQEGTGGGNEQYF. The DNA of the CDR3 is TGTGCCAGCAGCCAAGAGGGGACAGGGGGCGGCAATGAGCAGTACTTC.

Note on this clonotype: At one end the junction does not follow the germline gene, possibly because of a read error. The J gene is TRBJ1-2, the V gene TRBV7-7; the match to TRBD1 covers 8 bases. The CDR3 is 17 residues long. CDR1 is SSHAT, CDR2 FNYEAQ, per germline (reference sequence). The CDR3 here is CASSLGSRTGLDYGYTF. The CDR3 coding sequence is TGTGCTAGCAGCTTAGGTTCGCGGACAGGGCTTGACTATGGCTACACCTTC.

This clonotype was detected only a few times. V and J are TRBV6-2 or TRBV6-3 and TRBJ1-2; D is ambiguous. The CDR3 sequence is 16 residues long. The V gene's germline CDR1 is MNHEY and CDR2 SVGEGT. The ends were cut back, 6 bases at V and 4 bases at J, with 21 bases in the middle. This CDR3 is CASSRSRQDRSYGYTF. Written as DNA, the CDR3 is TGTGCCAGCAGCAGATCTCGCCAGGATCGCAGCTATGGCTACACCTTC.

Points on this clonotype: A much bigger clone sits one base away, suggesting this may be a read error. The chain recombines TRBV12-3 or TRBV12-4 with TRBJ2-5; 8 bases are shared with TRBD1. CDR3 size: 14 residues. J was trimmed by 11 bases and V by 8 bases; bases with no gene match: 16. CDR3 coding DNA: TGTGCCAGCCGACCAAGGACAGGGCCCTACAAGCAGTACTTC. Translated: CASRPRTGPYKQYF.

As concerns this clonotype: This clone may be a read error of a much larger clone one base away. The V gene is TRBV20-1, the J gene TRBJ2-7; 7 nucleotides agree with TRBD1. Per germline, CDR1 DFQATT and CDR2 SNEGSKA (reference sequence). This CDR3 has 15 amino acids. V lost 8 bases and J lost 7; bases outside the gene matches: 20. CDR3 in amino acids: CSSFPGQAGMNEQYF. The CDR3 DNA reads TGCAGTTCTTTCCCCGGACAGGCCGGGATGAATGAGCAGTACTTC.

As regards this clonotype: One junction end disagrees with the germline gene, perhaps due to a read error. V usage is TRBV7-2 and J usage is TRBJ1-6; maybe TRBD1 (6 bases). The CDR3 is made up of 17 amino acids. Per germline, CDR1 SGHTA and CDR2 FQGNSA. DNA of the CDR3: TGTGCCAGCAGCTTAGAAGGCCCAGGGGTGGATAATTCACCCCCCCACTTT. Translating it yields CASSLEGPGVDNSPPHF.

This clonotype has only one observation. The junction does not match germline at one end; this may be a read error. The V and J genes are TRBV20-1 and TRBJ1-5; D may be TRBD1 (5 bases). The CDR3 extends over 15 amino acids. Per germline, CDR1 DFQATT and CDR2 SNEGSKA (reference sequence). The chain's CDR3 is CSTRGTGTGNQPQHF. The CDR3 DNA is TGCAGTACTAGAGGGACGGGGACCGGCAATCAGCCCCAGCATTTT.

This chain connects TRBV29-1 to TRBJ2-1; perhaps TRBD2 as D (5 bases). The CDR3 spans 14 residues. Germline assignment: CDR1 SQVTM and CDR2 ANQGSEA. V shed 4 bases and J shed 10 bases, with 20 bases lying between them. The CDR3 DNA is TGCAGCGTTGGTCCTGCAGCGGCGGACGGGGAGCAGTTCTTC. It yields the protein CSVGPAAADGEQFF.

In this sample, this clonotype turned up a few times. In DNA, the CDR3 is TGTGCCAGCAGTGGAACCGGCCGGAGGAACTCCTATCGCACAGATACGCAGTATTTT. This encodes CASSGTGRRNSYRTDTQYF. The chain joins TRBV2 to TRBJ2-3, with D perhaps matching TRBD2 (5 bases). CDR3 length equals 19 residues. V was clipped by 4 bases and J by 1 base, with 24 bases between them. Looked up from germline, CDR1 is SNHLY and CDR2 is FYNNEI.

Many counts were recorded for this clonotype. The chain is built from TRBV28 and TRBJ2-7, with D uncertain. CDR3 size: 12 residues. Trimming removed 4 bases from V and 4 bases from J, with 8 bases in between. Looked up from germline, CDR1 is MDHEN and CDR2 is SYDVKM. The DNA for the CDR3 is TGTGCCAGCAGTTCTGTACAGTACGAGCAGTACTTC. Amino acids: CASSSVQYEQYF.

The chain couples TRBV6-2 or TRBV6-3 to TRBJ2-1; 7 bases fit TRBD2. In germline, CDR1 is MNHEY, CDR2 SVGEGT. The CDR3 extends over 15 amino acids. The trim removed 7 bases at V and 8 bases at J, leaving 14 bases unmatched. DNA of the CDR3: TGTGCCAGCACCCCACGGCGAGCGGGGTACTATGAGCAGTTCTTC. Amino acids: CASTPRRAGYYEQFF.

The CDR3: CASSPQRGMSEKLFF. DNA of the CDR3: TGCGCCAGCAGCCCGCAGCGGGGGATGAGTGAAAAACTGTTTTTT. The chain has TRBV4-3 and TRBJ1-4, with D possibly being TRBD1 (5 bases). Trimming took 4 bases from V and 7 from J, leaving 16 bases between them. The CDR3 is 15 residues long. Germline V gene lookup returns CDR1 LGHNA and CDR2 YSLEER.

This clonotype was recorded many times. The J gene is TRBJ2-5, the V gene TRBV12-3 or TRBV12-4; 7 bases match TRBD2. V trimming: 5 bases; J trimming: 1 base; junction bases outside the gene matches: 7. The CDR3 loop spans 15 amino acids. For the CDR3, the DNA is TGTGCCAGCAGTCGCCCGGGAGGCTCCCAAGAGACCCAGTACTTC. It encodes CASSRPGGSQETQYF.

The chain is built from TRBV27 and TRBJ1-4; TRBD1 matches 11 bases. This CDR3 is built from 21 residues. The V segment lost 5 bases and the J segment 3 bases; nucleotides outside the gene matches: 20. The germline V gene encodes CDR1 MNHEY and CDR2 SMNVEV (reference sequence). The CDR3 here is CASSTLRAGTGGSGANEKLFF. CDR3 DNA sequence: TGTGCCAGCAGTACACTCCGCGCCGGGACAGGGGGGAGCGGAGCTAATGAAAAACTGTTTTTT.

Regarding this clonotype: A junction boundary mismatches the germline segment, possibly from a read error. The gene calls are TRBV5-1 and TRBJ2-3, with 9 bases that match TRBD2. The CDR3 covers 16 residues. Per germline, CDR1 SGHRS and CDR2 YFSETQ. Here the CDR3 reads CASGLELAGSTDTQYF. The CDR3 DNA reads TGCGCCAGCGGCTTGGAGCTAGCGGGGAGCACAGATACGCAGTATTTT.

This clonotype was observed once. Its ends do not fully match the called genes, so a read error is possible. This chain links TRBV7-2 with TRBJ2-7; TRBD1 might be the D (6 bases). This CDR3 comprises 16 residues. The V gene's germline CDR1 is SGHTA and CDR2 FQGNSA. CDR3 sequence reads: CASSLYWDNFSCEQYF. CDR3 DNA sequence: TGTGCCAGCAGCTTATATTGGGACAACTTCTCCTGCGAGCAGTACTTC.

Many counts were recorded for this clonotype. The gene calls are TRBV9 and TRBJ1-2, with D unresolved. This CDR3 has 15 amino acids. Germline V CDR1 and CDR2: SGDLS, YYNGEE. V lost 0 bases, J lost 0 bases, and 9 bases lay in between. CDR3 sequence: CASSVAGGANYGYTF. The DNA of the CDR3 is TGTGCCAGCAGCGTAGCTGGCGGAGCTAACTATGGCTACACCTTC.

The rearrangement uses TRBV7-9 and TRBJ2-1; D tentatively fits TRBD1 or TRBD2 (5 bases each). Matching the DNA end better, TRBJ2-7 makes the J call doubtful. From germline, CDR1 is SEHNR and CDR2 FQNEAQ (reference sequence). This CDR3 contains 15 residues. CDR3 DNA sequence: TGTGCCAGCAGCCCCCAAGGGACCGACCACAATGAGCAGTACTTC. Protein sequence: CASSPQGTDHNEQYF.

In this sample, this clonotype turned up many times. The chain is built from TRBV5-1 and TRBJ2-7; TRBD2 agrees at 8 bases. The V and J ends lost 0 bases and 1 base, in that order; junction bases with no gene match: 3. The CDR3 runs 15 residues. Per the germline V gene, CDR1 is SGHRS and CDR2 is YFSETQ. The CDR3 sequence is CASSLAGTSSYEQYF. Written as DNA, the CDR3 is TGCGCCAGCAGCTTGGCGGGGACTAGTTCCTACGAGCAGTACTTC.

The gene calls are TRBV7-2 and TRBJ2-4; no reliable D call. CDR3 length equals 14 residues. Germline assignment: CDR1 SGHTA and CDR2 FQGNSA. The V end was cut by 5 bases, the J end by 0 bases, with 8 bases between. CDR3 sequence reads: CASSAEIAKNIQYF. The CDR3 bases are TGTGCCAGCAGCGCGGAGATAGCCAAAAACATTCAGTACTTC. The full variable domain, with the rest looked up from reference TRBV7-2 and TRBJ2-4, is GAGVSQSPSNKVTEKGKDVELRCDPISGHTALYWYRQSLGQGLEFLIYFQGNSAPDKSGLPSDRFSAERTGGSVSTLTIQRTQQEDSAVYLCASSAEIAKNIQYFGAGTRLSVL.

This clonotype was seen only a few times. The rearrangement joins TRBV20-1 to TRBJ1-5, with 7 bases identical to TRBD1. The trim removed 6 bases at V and 3 bases at J, leaving 11 bases unmatched. The length of the CDR3 is 15 residues. Germline V gene lookup returns CDR1 DFQATT and CDR2 SNEGSKA (reference sequence). The CDR3 DNA reads TGCAGTGCCCTACCAGAGGGGGCTTACAATCAGCCCCAGCATTTT. Its translation is CSALPEGAYNQPQHF.

V usage is TRBV30 and J usage is TRBJ1-2, with 8 bases matching TRBD1. In germline, CDR1 is GTSNPN, CDR2 SVGIG (reference sequence). CDR3 length equals 14 residues. V trimming: 1 base; J trimming: 8 bases; junction bases outside the gene matches: 9. DNA for the CDR3: TGTGCCTGGAGTGCGCTCCAGGGGGCAGAGGGCTACACCTTC. This codes for CAWSALQGAEGYTF.

The V call is TRBV11-1, the J call TRBJ2-7; TRBD1 is a possible D gene (5 bases). This CDR3 is 13 amino acids long. Germline V gene sequence: CDR1 SGHAT, CDR2 FQDESV (reference sequence). The ends were cut back, 6 bases at V and 3 bases at J, with 12 bases in the middle. The CDR3 spells CASRALDSYEQYF. In DNA form, the CDR3 reads TGTGCCAGCAGGGCCCTAGACAGCTACGAGCAGTACTTC.